This TCR beta chain emerged from a study of PD-1 blockade in classical Hodgkin lymphoma. Study-level findings and limits: In CD4+ cells, TCR diversity went up significantly by C4D1, but in CD8+ cells it did not. Exclusion was the outcome for patients who began nivolumab under 1 year after ASCT.

V lost 8 bases, J lost 0 bases, and 15 bases stayed unmatched. The CDR3 runs to 17 residues. Per germline, CDR1 MDHEN and CDR2 SYDVKM. Details on this clone: The antigen is not known.

Repertoires were generated with immunoSEQ multiplex PCR, while TCRdb's copy carries only in-frame clones and drops some. Of 96,000 or so clones in the sample, under 95% were seen once. The time point here: cycle 4 day 1 (C4D1), after 5 to 7 weeks of nivolumab. All trial patients relapsed after autologous stem cell transplantation. The receptor's source is a human donor with classical Hodgkin lymphoma. The J gene is TRBJ1-1, the V gene TRBV28; TRBD1 aligns across 7 bases. The starting material was peripheral blood mononuclear cells (PBMCs), obtained before the fourth cycle of nivolumab. The CDR3 DNA sequence: TGTGCCAGCCGATTCTCTATCGGACAGGCGATGAACACTGAAGCTTTCTTT. This gives the protein CASRFSIGQAMNTEAFF.